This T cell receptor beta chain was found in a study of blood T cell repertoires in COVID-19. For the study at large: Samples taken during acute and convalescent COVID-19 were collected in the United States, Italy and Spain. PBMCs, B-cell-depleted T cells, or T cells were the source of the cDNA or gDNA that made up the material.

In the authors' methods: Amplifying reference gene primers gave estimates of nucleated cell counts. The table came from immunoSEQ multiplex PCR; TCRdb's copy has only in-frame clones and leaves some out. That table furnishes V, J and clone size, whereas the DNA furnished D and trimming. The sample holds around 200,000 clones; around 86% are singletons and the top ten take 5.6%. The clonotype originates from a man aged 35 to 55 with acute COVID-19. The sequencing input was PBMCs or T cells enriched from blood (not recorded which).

The chain's CDR3 is CASKGGNTGELFF. CDR3 coding DNA: TGTGCCAGCAAAGGAGGGAACACCGGGGAGCTGTTTTTT. V usage is TRBV27 and J usage is TRBJ2-2; tentative D call: TRBD2 (5 bases). Germline CDR1 and CDR2: MNHEY and SMNVEV (reference sequence). The CDR3 is 13 residues long. Trimming took 7 bases from V and 1 from J, leaving 7 bases between them.